This T cell receptor (beta chain) derives from a study of T cells in Graves' hyperthyroidism and ophthalmopathy. Study-level results: A 13 V-J model separated ophthalmopathy from stable hyperthyroidism.

Based on clinical symptoms, serum thyroxine and TRAb, thyroid ultrasound and orbital computed tomography, diagnoses were reached. The CDR3 loop spans 16 amino acids. In germline, CDR1 is LNHDA, CDR2 SQIVND (reference sequence). Trimming took 3 bases from V and 5 from J; bases not matched to a gene: 8. Amplification yielded TCR beta CDR3 regions, with RNA transcripts as the source. In the first-round RT-PCR of the TCR CDR3, the HTBI primer set was used. Using its own MiXCR run on the multiplex PCR reads, TCRdb lists one record per CDR3 protein. The sample yields 300,000 to 450,000 distinct CDR3 sequences, less than 20% seen once. This clonotype was observed a handful of times. The antigen remains unidentified.

The chain is built from TRBV19 and TRBJ2-3; 10 positions match TRBD1. The sample taken for sequencing was blood. The clonotype originates from a man between 18 and 29 years old with Graves' ophthalmopathy. The CDR3 here is CASSIGGTGVKDTQYF. The CDR3 DNA follows: TGTGCCAGTAGTATTGGCGGGACAGGGGTTAAAGATACGCAGTATTTT.